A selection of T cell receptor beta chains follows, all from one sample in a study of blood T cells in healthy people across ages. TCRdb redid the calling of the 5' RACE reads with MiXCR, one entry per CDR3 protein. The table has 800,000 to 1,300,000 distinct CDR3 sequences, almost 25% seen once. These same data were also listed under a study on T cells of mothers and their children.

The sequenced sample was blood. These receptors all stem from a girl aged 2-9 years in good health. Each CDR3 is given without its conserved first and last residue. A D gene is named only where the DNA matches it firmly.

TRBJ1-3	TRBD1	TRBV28	ASSPYPGQGEKNTIY
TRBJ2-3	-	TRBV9	ASSGGADTDTQY
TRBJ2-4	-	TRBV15	ATSRGGLAKNIQY
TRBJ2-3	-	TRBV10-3	AIKEQLSTDTQY
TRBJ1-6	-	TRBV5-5	ASSSAELSVWPLH
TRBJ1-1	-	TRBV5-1	ASSLEGGEAF
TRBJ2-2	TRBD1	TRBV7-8	ASSHFRGLNTGELF
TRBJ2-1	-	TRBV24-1	ATSDISYNEQF
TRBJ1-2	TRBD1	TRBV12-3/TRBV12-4	ASSTNTGQGEDGYT
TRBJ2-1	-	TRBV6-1	ASSALTGKSSHEQF
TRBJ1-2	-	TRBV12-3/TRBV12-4	ASSLGQTNYGYT
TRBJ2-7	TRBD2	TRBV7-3	ASSSAGGPSEIQY
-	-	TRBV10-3	AISEGLVYEQY
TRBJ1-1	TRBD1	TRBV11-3	ASSPGDRGTEAF
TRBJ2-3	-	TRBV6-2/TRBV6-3	ASSYSGGAGLDTQY
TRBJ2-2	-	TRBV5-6	ASSLSNAGELF